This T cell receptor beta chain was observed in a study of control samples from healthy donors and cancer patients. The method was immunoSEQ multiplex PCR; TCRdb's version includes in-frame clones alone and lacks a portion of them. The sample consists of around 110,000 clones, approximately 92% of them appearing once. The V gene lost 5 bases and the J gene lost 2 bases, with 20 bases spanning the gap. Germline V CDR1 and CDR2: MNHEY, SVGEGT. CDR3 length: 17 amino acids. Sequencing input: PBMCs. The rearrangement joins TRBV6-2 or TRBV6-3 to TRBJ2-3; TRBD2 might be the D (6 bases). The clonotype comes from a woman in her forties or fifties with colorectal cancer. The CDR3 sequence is CASSRRDWDFSTDTQYF. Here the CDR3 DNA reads TGTGCCAGCAGTCGGCGGGATTGGGATTTTTCCACAGATACGCAGTATTTT.